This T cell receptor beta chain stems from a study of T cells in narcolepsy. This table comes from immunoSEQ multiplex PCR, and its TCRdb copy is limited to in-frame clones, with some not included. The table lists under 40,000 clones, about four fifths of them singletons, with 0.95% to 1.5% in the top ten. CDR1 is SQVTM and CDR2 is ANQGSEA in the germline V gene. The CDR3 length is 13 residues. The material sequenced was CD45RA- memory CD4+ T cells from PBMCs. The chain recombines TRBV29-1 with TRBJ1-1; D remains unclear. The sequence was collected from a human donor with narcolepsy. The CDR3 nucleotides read TGCGGCGCGTCTCCCAGGACGGACACTGAAGCTTTCTTT. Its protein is CGASPRTDTEAFF.